This is a list of T cell receptor beta chains from one sample in a study of T cells after yellow fever vaccination. TCRdb reprocessed the 5' RACE reads via MiXCR and lists one record per CDR3 protein. The data hold about 500,000 distinct CDR3 sequences, with about 17% observed a single time. Sample: PBMCs, taken 5 to 6 days after the first yellow fever vaccination. These receptor sequences come from a man aged 18 to 29 who received the YFV17D yellow fever vaccine. The CDR3 runs from the conserved cysteine through the conserved F or W. D genes are given only for firm matches. Some rows mark clone size as missing; the rest say once, few, many or name a class of expanded clone.

clone_size	v_call	j_call	d_call	cdr3_length	cdr3_nt	cdr3_aa
few	TRBV20-1	TRBJ2-3	NA	16	TGCAGTGCTCTAGGTTACGATCCCTTAAGCACAGATACGCAGTATTTT	CSALGYDPLSTDTQYF
few	TRBV11-2	TRBJ2-5	TRBD2	17	TGTGCCAGCAGCTTGGGACTAGCGGGGGGCCCTAGGGAGACCCAGTACTTC	CASSLGLAGGPRETQYF
NA	TRBV7-3	TRBJ1-2	NA	15	TGTGCCAGCAGCTTAACCTCGGGAGGAGGAACTGGCTACACCTTC	CASSLTSGGGTGYTF
NA	TRBV5-1	TRBJ2-1	NA	14	TGCGCCAGCAAGACCTCTGCTTCCGGGGATGAGCAGTTCTTC	CASKTSASGDEQFF
few	TRBV20-1	TRBJ1-2	TRBD1	13	TGCAGTGCGAGCCGGGACAGGACTCATGGCTACACCTTC	CSASRDRTHGYTF
NA	TRBV18	TRBJ2-1	NA	15	TGTGCCAGCTCACCAATTAAGGGGGGATCGATTGAGCAGTTCTTC	CASSPIKGGSIEQFF
NA	TRBV12-3/TRBV12-4	TRBJ1-1	NA	14	TGTGCCAGCAGTTTACCGGGGAATTTGGCCGAAGCTTTCTTT	CASSLPGNLAEAFF
NA	TRBV7-2	TRBJ2-7	NA	15	TGTGCCAGCAGCGACCAGGCGGACCTCTCCTACGAGCAGTACTTC	CASSDQADLSYEQYF
many	TRBV30	TRBJ2-2	NA	15	TGTGCCTGGAGACCGGGGGGCCGTTACACCGGGGAGCTGTTTTTT	CAWRPGGRYTGELFF
NA	TRBV28	TRBJ2-2	NA	14	TGTGCCAGCTTCGGGGCGCCGTACACCGGGGAGCTGTTTTTT	CASFGAPYTGELFF
many	TRBV4-1	TRBJ1-4	NA	14	TGCGCCAGCAGCCAAGGCGGGAATAATGAAAAACTGTTTTTT	CASSQGGNNEKLFF
few	TRBV4-3	TRBJ2-1	NA	13	TGCGCCAGCAGCCAAGATGGGGGAAATGAGCAGTTCTTC	CASSQDGGNEQFF
NA	TRBV18	TRBJ2-2	NA	15	TGTGCCAGCTCTTCCTACGGACCCGACACCGGGGAGCTGTTTTTT	CASSSYGPDTGELFF
NA	TRBV12-3/TRBV12-4	TRBJ1-5	TRBD1	13	TGTGCCAGCAGTTTCGACAGGGGAGGCCCCCAGCATTTT	CASSFDRGGPQHF
few	TRBV15	TRBJ2-3	TRBD2	16	TGTGCCACCAGCAGAGATGGGACTAGCGGAAATCTGGCGCAGTATTTT	CATSRDGTSGNLAQYF
NA	TRBV7-2	TRBJ2-1	TRBD2	16	TGTGCCAGCAGCTTTGCAGCGGGGGGGCGATACAATGAGCAGTTCTTC	CASSFAAGGRYNEQFF
NA	TRBV11-2	TRBJ1-1	NA	13	TGTGCCAGCAGCTTAGCGGCAGTCACTGAAGCTTTCTTT	CASSLAAVTEAFF
NA	TRBV12-3/TRBV12-4	TRBJ2-3	NA	15	TGTGCCAGCAGCCCATGGGACTCAACTGCAGATACGCAGTATTTT	CASSPWDSTADTQYF
NA	TRBV20-1	TRBJ2-2	TRBD1	14	TGCAGTGCCGGGACAGGGATGGGCACCGGGGAGCTGTTTTTT	CSAGTGMGTGELFF
NA	TRBV11-2	TRBJ1-2	TRBD1	13	TGTGCCAGCAGACGACAGGGGGCGTGGGGCTACACCTTC	CASRRQGAWGYTF
few	TRBV10-3	TRBJ2-5	NA	13	TGTGCCATCAGTGAGGCCCCATTGGAGACCCAGTACTTC	CAISEAPLETQYF
few	TRBV7-3	TRBJ2-3	TRBD2	14	TGTGCCAGCACCTCGGGGGGAGGCACAGATACGCAGTATTTT	CASTSGGGTDTQYF
few	TRBV28	TRBJ1-2	TRBD1	13	TGTGCCAGCCTGGGACAGCGGAGCTATGGCTACACCTTC	CASLGQRSYGYTF
NA	TRBV20-1	TRBJ1-2	TRBD1	12	TGCAGTGCTAGTGTCAGGGGGTACTGGTTCACCTTC	CSASVRGYWFTF
many	TRBV5-1	TRBJ1-4	TRBD1	15	TGCGCCAGCAGCTTGTCGGGACAGGAAAACGAAAGTCTGTTTTTT	CASSLSGQENESLFF
few	TRBV6-1	TRBJ2-3	TRBD2	17	TGTGCCAGCAGAGGTTGGGGAGCGGGAGGCCGCACAGATACGCAGTATTTT	CASRGWGAGGRTDTQYF
NA	TRBV6-5	TRBJ2-7	NA	14	TGTGCCAGCAGTTACTCGACACTAGCCTACGAGCAGTACTTC	CASSYSTLAYEQYF
many	TRBV7-2	TRBJ1-3	NA	16	TGTGCCAGCAGCCCCCGACAGGTTCGCTCTGGAAACACCATATATTTT	CASSPRQVRSGNTIYF
few	TRBV24-1	TRBJ2-1	TRBD2	16	TGTGCCACCAGTGATTCCCGACTAGCTGCCTACAATGAGCAGTTCTTC	CATSDSRLAAYNEQFF
many	TRBV21-1	TRBJ2-1	NA	11	TGTGCCAGCAGCAGACAGAATGAGCAGTTCTTC	CASSRQNEQFF
NA	TRBV9	TRBJ2-6	TRBD2	15	TGTGCCAGCAGTGGTAGCGGGTCCGGGGCCAACGTCCTGACTTTC	CASSGSGSGANVLTF
NA	TRBV12-3/TRBV12-4	TRBJ2-7	NA	14	TGTGCCAGCAGTTTTCCCCCGTACGATCGTGTGCAGTACTTC	CASSFPPYDRVQYF
NA	TRBV7-3	TRBJ2-2	TRBD1	16	TGTGCCAGCAGCCCGACCGGGACAGGAAGCGCCGGGGAGCTGTTTTTT	CASSPTGTGSAGELFF
few	TRBV5-1	TRBJ2-5	TRBD1	15	TGCGCCAGCAGCCCGGTACAGGGGAGAAAAGAGACCCAGTACTTC	CASSPVQGRKETQYF
NA	TRBV10-3	TRBJ2-3	NA	12	TGTGCCACCTCTACTAGTACCTATACGCAGTATTTT	CATSTSTYTQYF
few	TRBV25-1	TRBJ2-7	NA	13	TGTGCCAGCAGCAGGCCTGCACCCTACGAGCAGTACTTC	CASSRPAPYEQYF
few	TRBV7-6	TRBJ2-1	TRBD2	16	TGTGCCAGCAGCAAGACTAGCGGGGGAAGCTACAATGAGCAGTTCTTC	CASSKTSGGSYNEQFF
NA	TRBV7-2	TRBJ2-1	TRBD2	14	TGTGCCAGCAGCCCCGGGACTAGCGGGTGGGAGCAGTTCTTC	CASSPGTSGWEQFF
NA	TRBV9	TRBJ2-3	TRBD1	15	TGTGCCAGCAGCAGCGACAGGGCTAGCACAGATACGCAGTATTTT	CASSSDRASTDTQYF
NA	TRBV5-1	TRBJ1-1	NA	14	TGCACCAGCAGCCCAGGGGAGGTTACGTCTGAAGCTTTCTTT	CTSSPGEVTSEAFF
few	TRBV7-3	TRBJ1-2	NA	13	TGTGCCAGCAGCTACACTCCCTCAGGGAGCTACACCTTC	CASSYTPSGSYTF
few	TRBV20-1	TRBJ1-2	NA	14	TGCAGTGCTAGATTCGAAGGGTCTGACGTAGGCTACACCTTC	CSARFEGSDVGYTF
NA	TRBV10-3	TRBJ2-3	TRBD2	16	TGTGCCATCAGTGGGGGGACTAGCGGAGGCACAGATACGCAGTATTTT	CAISGGTSGGTDTQYF
few	TRBV5-5	TRBJ1-6	TRBD1	15	TGTGCCAGCAATCCGTCTGGGACAGCCAATTCACCCCTCCACTTT	CASNPSGTANSPLHF
many	TRBV7-2	TRBJ2-3	TRBD1	16	TGTGCCAGCAGCTTAGGTACAGGGGGCTCCACAGATACGCAGTATTTT	CASSLGTGGSTDTQYF
few	TRBV4-2	TRBJ1-5	TRBD1	15	TGTGCCAGCAGCCCTCGACAGGGGGAACGACAGCCCCAGCATTTT	CASSPRQGERQPQHF
many	TRBV4-2	TRBJ2-5	TRBD1	16	TGTGCCAGCAGCCAAGGGACAGGGGGTGACCAAGAGACCCAGTACTTC	CASSQGTGGDQETQYF